The source of this T cell receptor (beta chain) is a study of T cells in women clearing cervical HPV infection. Overall study findings and caveats: TRBV6-7 abundance was lower in cases than controls (0.11% versus 0.16%).

MY09/MY11 PCR detected cervical HPV DNA; dot-blot assigned genotypes. Repertoires were generated with immunoSEQ multiplex PCR, while TCRdb's copy carries only in-frame clones and drops some. This sample contains about 32,000 clones. The length of the CDR3 is 13 residues. Unmatched junction bases numbered 2, after V lost 3 bases and J lost 4 bases. Germline V gene sequence: CDR1 SGHTA, CDR2 FQGTGA. On this clone: Its target is not known. The read halts 3 residues ahead of the CDR3 end, with the missing end drawn from the germline J gene.

Sequenced: blood buffy coat. This chain links TRBV7-3 with TRBJ2-7; 8 bases are a match to TRBD2. The clonotype comes from a woman aged 18-70 years with a cervical HPV16 infection that either progressed to CIN3+ or cleared (not recorded which). CDR3 residues: CASSLTGGYEQYF. The sequenced part of the CDR3 DNA is TGTGCCAGCAGCTTGACGGGGGGGTACGAG.